This T cell receptor beta chain was retrieved from a study of T cell responses to AZD1222 COVID-19 vaccine. Study-wide points: Spike was spanned by vaccine-associated CD4 TCRs, with dominance at 160-218 and 743-854. Two AZD1222 doses significantly raised spike-specific TCR breadth and depth over controls. Repertoire samples came only from after the peak T cell response. Most donors were white British, females outnumbered males, and clonal diversity was possibly underestimated.

Notes on this clone: Its antigen remains unidentified.

From germline, CDR1 is LGHDT and CDR2 YNNKEL (reference sequence). Trimming shortened V by 1 base and J by 8 bases, and 17 bases separated the two germline ends. This CDR3 has 15 residues. Method: immunoSEQ multiplex PCR; TCRdb's copy keeps in-frame clones and lacks some. The data show around 120,000 clones, approximately 83% seen once. The rearrangement joins TRBV3-1 (or the pseudogene TRBV3-2) to TRBJ1-2, with D perhaps TRBD1 (5 bases). The sequence came from an adult in good health. This material consisted of peripheral blood, taken on day 0 of MenACWY control vaccination. The CDR3 nucleotides are TGTGCCAGCAGCCAAGGGTGGGACCCCAAAGGGGGCTACACCTTC. Its protein is CASSQGWDPKGGYTF.